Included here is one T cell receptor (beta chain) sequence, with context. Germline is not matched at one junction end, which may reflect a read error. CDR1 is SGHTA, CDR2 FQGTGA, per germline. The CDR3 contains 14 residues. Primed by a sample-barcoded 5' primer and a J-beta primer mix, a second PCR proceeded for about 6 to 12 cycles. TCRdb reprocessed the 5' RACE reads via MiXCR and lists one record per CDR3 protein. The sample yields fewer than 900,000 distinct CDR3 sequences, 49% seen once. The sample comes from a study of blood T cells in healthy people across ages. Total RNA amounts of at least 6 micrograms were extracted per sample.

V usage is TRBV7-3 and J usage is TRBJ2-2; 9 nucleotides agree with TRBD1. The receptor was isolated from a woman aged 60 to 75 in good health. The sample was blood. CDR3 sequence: CASRQGAKTGELFF. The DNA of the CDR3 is TGTGCCAGCAGACAGGGGGCGAAGACCGGGGAGCTGTTTTTT.